This entry lists 20 T cell receptor beta chains sequenced from one sample in a study of cytomegalovirus exposure and HLA in healthy donors. In the PCR, 60 Vbeta and 13 Jbeta primers were used. Assay used: immunoSEQ multiplex PCR; TCRdb lists only in-frame clones, some missing. The table includes 100,000 to 150,000 clones, around 77% detected once. What was sequenced was PBMCs. These receptors came from a woman in her thirties or forties in good health and CMV-seropositive.

This clone was detected only once. The rearrangement links TRBV18 to TRBJ1-1; TRBD1 is a possible D gene (6 bases). This CDR3 has 14 residues. The V gene's germline CDR1 is KGHSH and CDR2 LQKENI. The ends were cut back, 2 bases at V and 3 bases at J, with 10 bases in the middle. CDR3 sequence: CASSPYTGYTEAFF. The CDR3 DNA reads TGTGCCAGCTCACCATATACAGGGTACACTGAAGCTTTCTTT.

This clone was counted only a few times. The genes are TRBV28 and TRBJ2-3; 9 positions match TRBD2. J lost 4 bases, V lost 1 base, and 6 bases had no gene match. CDR3 size: 16 residues. Germline V gene sequence: CDR1 MDHEN, CDR2 SYDVKM. CDR3 in amino acids: CASSLYQAGGPDTQYF. The DNA of the CDR3 is TGTGCCAGCAGTTTATATCAAGCGGGAGGCCCAGATACGCAGTATTTT.

This clone was seen only a few times. The rearrangement links TRBV29-1 to TRBJ2-2; no definite D call. Germline lookup yields CDR1 SQVTM and CDR2 ANQGSEA. V was trimmed by 2 bases and J by 5 bases, leaving 15 bases between them. The CDR3 totals 15 residues. CDR3 amino acids: CSVEFGFSRTGELFF. DNA of the CDR3: TGCAGCGTTGAATTCGGGTTTTCGCGGACCGGGGAGCTGTTTTTT.

V is TRBV7-9 and J is TRBJ2-7, with TRBD1 matching over 7 bases. J gave up 4 bases and V 5 bases, and 11 bases lay outside the gene matches. The length of the CDR3 is 15 residues. CDR1 and CDR2 (germline): SEHNR, FQNEAQ (reference sequence). CDR3 residues: CASSAQLSGGYEQYF. CDR3 DNA: TGTGCCAGCAGCGCCCAGCTTTCAGGGGGATACGAGCAGTACTTC.

This clone has only one observation. The J gene is TRBJ1-5, the V gene TRBV28; D possibly corresponds to TRBD1 (6 bases). V shed 4 bases and J shed 7 bases, with 14 bases lying between them. Germline CDR1 reads MDHEN; CDR2 reads SYDVKM. There are 14 residues in the CDR3. Here the CDR3 DNA reads TGTGCCAGCAGTTCCCCACAGGGTGACCAGCCCCAGCATTTT. Residues: CASSSPQGDQPQHF.

The chain joins TRBV6-6 to TRBJ2-1, with 10 nucleotides matching TRBD2. Trimming at V came to 6 bases and at J to 0 bases, leaving 5 bases not matched to a gene. This CDR3 contains 16 residues. Germline V gives CDR1 MNHNY, CDR2 SVGAGI (reference sequence). This CDR3 is CASRTLAGSSYNEQFF. The CDR3 DNA is TGTGCCAGCAGGACACTAGCGGGGAGCTCCTACAATGAGCAGTTCTTC.

The chain carries TRBV30 and TRBJ2-5; the D is unclear. From germline, CDR1 is GTSNPN and CDR2 SVGIG (reference sequence). The CDR3 loop spans 12 amino acids. The V end was cut by 4 bases, the J end by 2 bases, with 8 bases between. CDR3 sequence: CAWTEAQETQYF. The CDR3 region has the DNA TGTGCCTGGACCGAAGCTCAAGAGACCCAGTACTTC.

The chain combines TRBV4-2 with TRBJ2-7; 8 bases fit TRBD2. The junction had 9 bases not matched to a gene; V was cut back by 1 base and J by 1 base. The CDR3 covers 17 residues. Germline V gene sequence: CDR1 LGHNA, CDR2 YNFKEQ. The CDR3 region is CASSQGRSGSFSYEQYF. The DNA for the CDR3 is TGTGCCAGCAGCCAAGGTAGAAGCGGGAGTTTTTCCTACGAGCAGTACTTC.

CDR3 in DNA: TGTGCCAGCAGTGAATTAGGACTAGCTGCCCTGGAGCAGTACTTC. Amino acid sequence: CASSELGLAALEQYF. The J gene is TRBJ2-7, the V gene TRBV2; 8 nucleotides line up with TRBD2. This CDR3 comprises 15 residues. CDR1 is SNHLY, CDR2 FYNNEI, per germline. After removal of 2 bases from V and 7 bases from J, the junction contained 10 bases not matched to a gene. The entire variable domain, with the rest obtained from reference TRBV2 and TRBJ2-7, is as follows: EPEVTQTPSHQVTQMGQEVILRCVPISNHLYFYWYRQILGQKVEFLVSFYNNEISEKSEIFDDQFSVERPDGSNFTLKIRSTKLEDSAMYFCASSELGLAALEQYFGPGTRLTVT.

The chain joins TRBV5-1 to TRBJ1-1; 8 bases match TRBD1. Trimming cost V 2 bases and J 3 bases; bases outside gene matches: 3. The length of the CDR3 is 14 residues. The germline gives CDR1 SGHRS, CDR2 YFSETQ. The DNA for the CDR3 is TGCGCCAGCAGCTTACAGGGGGGATACACTGAAGCTTTCTTT. The encoded protein is CASSLQGGYTEAFF.

This clone came up a few times. Other DNA variants within this sample encode the same CDR3. This chain uses TRBV9 with TRBJ2-1; D is perhaps TRBD2 (5 bases). V lost 0 bases, J lost 6 bases, and 13 bases lay in between. The CDR3 loop spans 15 amino acids. Germline V CDR1 and CDR2: SGDLS, YYNGEE. CDR3 nucleotide sequence: TGTGCCAGCAGCGTAGTGGGCGGGCCGCCCAATGAGCAGTTCTTC. Amino acids: CASSVVGGPPNEQFF.

The V gene is TRBV28, the J gene TRBJ1-3; 7 bases line up with TRBD1. Trimming at V came to 5 bases and at J to 0 bases, leaving 7 bases not matched to a gene. The CDR3 totals 16 residues. Germline lookup yields CDR1 MDHEN and CDR2 SYDVKM. The CDR3 loop reads CASSTRQGTSGNTIYF. CDR3 nucleotide sequence: TGTGCCAGCAGTACCAGACAGGGAACCTCTGGAAACACCATATATTTT.

In its sample, this clone was seen once. The chain links TRBV29-1 to TRBJ2-3; 7 bases are a match to TRBD2. With 7 bases clipped from V and 2 bases from J, the junction kept 12 bases outside the gene matches. This CDR3 region has 15 residues. CDR1 is SQVTM and CDR2 is ANQGSEA in the germline V gene. The CDR3 sequence is CSAKRLADTTDTQYF. Written as DNA, the CDR3 is TGCAGCGCCAAAAGGCTAGCGGATACCACAGATACGCAGTATTTT.

This clone was seen many times. The chain couples TRBV6-5 to TRBJ1-1; a possible D gene is TRBD1 (5 bases). Germline values: CDR1 MNHEY, CDR2 SVGAGI. CDR3 size: 16 residues. V lost 2 bases and J lost 0, with 13 bases in between. CDR3 loop: CASSYGGSLLNTEAFF. CDR3 in DNA: TGTGCCAGCAGTTACGGGGGGAGTTTGCTGAACACTGAAGCTTTCTTT.

The J gene is TRBJ1-2, the V gene TRBV18; maybe TRBD1 (6 bases). Trimming shortened V by 0 bases and J by 0 bases, and 11 bases separated the two germline ends. The CDR3 consists of 16 residues. The V gene's germline CDR1 is KGHSH and CDR2 LQKENI. This chain's CDR3 is CASSPPGALSNYGYTF. The CDR3 DNA reads as TGTGCCAGCTCACCACCGGGGGCTCTTTCTAACTATGGCTACACCTTC.

The J gene is TRBJ2-5, the V gene TRBV6-1; D unclear. CDR3 length equals 12 residues. The V gene lost 5 bases and the J gene lost 5 bases, with 9 bases spanning the gap. Looked up from germline, CDR1 is MNHNS and CDR2 is SASEGT. As DNA, the CDR3 is TGTGCCAGCAGTCGGTCGAGGGAGACCCAGTACTTC. This translates into CASSRSRETQYF.

The rearrangement uses TRBV19 and TRBJ2-3; D unresolved. Trimming cost V 4 bases and J 0 bases, with 14 bases left between them. This CDR3 is 16 amino acids long. CDR1 is LNHDA and CDR2 is SQIVND in the germline V gene (reference sequence). The CDR3 region is CASSKLSQASTDTQYF. Written as DNA, the CDR3 is TGTGCCAGTAGTAAATTGTCGCAGGCTAGCACAGATACGCAGTATTTT. Together with reference TRBV19 and TRBJ2-3, the CDR3 gives the full variable domain: DGGITQSPKYLFRKEGQNVTLSCEQNLNHDAMYWYRQDPGQGLRLIYYSQIVNDFQKGDIAEGYSVSREKKESFPLTVTSAQKNPTAFYLCASSKLSQASTDTQYFGPGTRLTVL.

The chain uses TRBV19 and TRBJ2-4; 11 bases agree with TRBD2. Germline loops: CDR1 LNHDA, CDR2 SQIVND (reference sequence). V gave up 5 bases and J gave up 1 base; unmatched junction bases: 16. The CDR3 covers 20 residues. The CDR3 here is CASSPVQSKLAGEAKNIQYF. The CDR3 DNA reads as TGTGCCAGTAGTCCCGTCCAAAGTAAACTAGCGGGAGAGGCCAAAAACATTCAGTACTTC.

This chain uses TRBV19 with TRBJ1-5, with 9 bases aligning to TRBD1. The CDR3 covers 15 residues. CDR1 is LNHDA, CDR2 SQIVND, per germline (reference sequence). V trimming: 4 bases; J trimming: 6 bases; junction bases outside the gene matches: 7. Here the CDR3 DNA reads TGTGCCAGTAGTACCTATCGGGACAGGGTTCAGCCCCAGCATTTT. Translation gives CASSTYRDRVQPQHF.

This chain connects TRBV10-3 to TRBJ1-5; no clear D. This CDR3 region has 14 residues. Trimming took off 0 bases at V and 5 bases at J, with 8 bases between the two ends. Germline CDR1 ENHRY, CDR2 SYGVKD. This CDR3 reads CAISESQEYQPQHF. The CDR3 region has the DNA TGTGCCATCAGTGAGTCTCAAGAGTATCAGCCCCAGCATTTT.